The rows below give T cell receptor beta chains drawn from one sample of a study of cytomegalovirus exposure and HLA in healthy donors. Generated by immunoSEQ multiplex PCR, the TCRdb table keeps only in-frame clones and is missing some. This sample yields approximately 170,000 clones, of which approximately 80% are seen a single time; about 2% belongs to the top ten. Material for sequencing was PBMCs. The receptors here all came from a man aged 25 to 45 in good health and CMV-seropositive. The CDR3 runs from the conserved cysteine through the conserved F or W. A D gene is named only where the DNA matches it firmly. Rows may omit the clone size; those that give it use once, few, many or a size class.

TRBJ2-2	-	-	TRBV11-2	TGTGCCGGGGGGGGGCAGAGCGGGGAGCTGTTTTTT	CAGGGQSGELFF
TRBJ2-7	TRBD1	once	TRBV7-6	TGTGCCAGCAGCTTAGCCTCCAGGGGGCAATCCTACGAGCAGTACTTC	CASSLASRGQSYEQYF
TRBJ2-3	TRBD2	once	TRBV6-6	TGTGCCAGCAGTTACCCAGGACTAGCGGGGGGGGATACGCAGTATTTT	CASSYPGLAGGDTQYF
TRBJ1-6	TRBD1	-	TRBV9	TGTGCCAGCGGGACAGGCGATAATTCACCCCTCCACTTT	CASGTGDNSPLHF
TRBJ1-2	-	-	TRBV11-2	TGTGCCAGCAGCTTAGTGTCGGGTGCTAACTATGGCTACACCTTC	CASSLVSGANYGYTF
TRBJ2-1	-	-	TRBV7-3	TGTGCCAGCAGCAAACGGGTCACTAGTAACAATGAGCAGTTCTTC	CASSKRVTSNNEQFF
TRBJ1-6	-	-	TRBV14	TGTGCCAGCAGCCCTCGACAAGATTCACCCCTCCACTTT	CASSPRQDSPLHF
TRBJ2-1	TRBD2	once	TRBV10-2	TGCGCCAGCACTCGTGGGGGGGGGTTCTACAATGAGCAGTTCTTC	CASTRGGGFYNEQFF
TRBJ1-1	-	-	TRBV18	TGTGCCAGCTCACCGGGGCAGTCGAACACTGAAGCTTTCTTT	CASSPGQSNTEAFF
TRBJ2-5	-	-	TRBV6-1	TGTGCCAGCAGTCCGCGACAGGTTGTAAGGACCCAGTACTTC	CASSPRQVVRTQYF
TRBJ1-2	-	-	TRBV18	TGTGCCAGCTCACGATCATCGGGGGAGTTGGCCTATGGCTACACCTTC	CASSRSSGELAYGYTF
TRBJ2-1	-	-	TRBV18	TGTGCCAGCTCACCAAGCCTCAATGAGCAGTTCTTC	CASSPSLNEQFF
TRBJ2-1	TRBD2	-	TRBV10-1	TGCGCCAGCAGTGAGTCTAGCGGGGGGGTCTCCTACAATGAGCAGTTCTTC	CASSESSGGVSYNEQFF
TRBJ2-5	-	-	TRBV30	TGTGCCTGTTCAATCGGCGGGGAGATCCAAGAGACCCAGTACTTC	CACSIGGEIQETQYF
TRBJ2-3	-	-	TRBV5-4	TGTGCCAGCAGTCCCTCGGGCACAGATACGCAGTATTTT	CASSPSGTDTQYF
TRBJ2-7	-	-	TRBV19	TGTGCCAGTAGTATAGAGGGAGACAAGAGCTCCTACGAGCAGTACTTC	CASSIEGDKSSYEQYF
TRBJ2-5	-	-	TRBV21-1	TGTGCCAGCAGCAAAGGGCGCACTAGCGGGGGAATGCAAGAGACCCAGTACTTC	CASSKGRTSGGMQETQYF
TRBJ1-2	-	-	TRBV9	TGTGCCAGCAGCGTAGACAGCCAGGGGTGGTCGCTTGACTATGGCTACACCTTC	CASSVDSQGWSLDYGYTF
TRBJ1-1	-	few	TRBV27	TGTGCCAGCAGCCAGAAGCCCGTCGGGTCTAGGACTGAAGCTTTCTTT	CASSQKPVGSRTEAFF
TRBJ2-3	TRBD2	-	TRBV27	TGTGCCAGCAGTTTAGGACTAGCGGCAGATACGCAGTATTTT	CASSLGLAADTQYF
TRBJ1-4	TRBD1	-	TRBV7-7	TGTGCTAGCAGCCCCGGACAGGGACTCAATGAAAAACTGTTTTTT	CASSPGQGLNEKLFF